The subject of this entry is one TCR beta chain. The sample comes from a study of blood T cell repertoires in COVID-19. Losses at the gene ends were 0 bases for V and 1 base for J; bases not matched to a gene: 0. Germline lookup yields CDR1 MNHNS and CDR2 SASEGT. This CDR3 is built from 14 residues. In the authors' workflow: Researchers report that nucleated cell counts were estimated from reference gene primer amplification. Assay: immunoSEQ multiplex PCR; the TCRdb copy retains only in-frame clones and omits some. V, J and clone size reflect that table, while D and trimming were determined from the DNA. The sample contains 60,000 to 80,000 clones, 70% to 90% of which appear only once.

The receptor was derived from a man between 45 and 60 years old with acute or convalescent COVID-19. The specimen sequenced was peripheral blood. The chain recombines TRBV6-1 with TRBJ2-7; 7 bases are shared with TRBD2. The CDR3 nucleotides read TGTGCCAGCAGTGAAGCGGGGGGGTCCTACGAGCAGTACTTC. It encodes CASSEAGGSYEQYF.